These 27 T cell receptor beta chains were sequenced from one sample in a study of blood T cell repertoires in COVID-19. The repertoire was sequenced with immunoSEQ multiplex PCR; TCRdb's copy has only in-frame clones and lacks some. The sample has 65,000 to 85,000 clones, about 73% seen once. Sample: peripheral blood. The receptor set was obtained from a man in his fifties or sixties with active or convalescent COVID-19.

The rearrangement joins TRBV5-1 to TRBJ2-2; possibly TRBD1 for D (6 bases). CDR1 is SGHRS and CDR2 is YFSETQ in the germline V gene. V lost 2 bases, J lost 0 bases, and 17 bases lay in between. This CDR3 has 18 amino acids. The CDR3 reads CASSFSGVQGSNTGELFF. The CDR3 DNA reads as TGCGCCAGCAGCTTTTCGGGCGTACAGGGATCGAACACCGGGGAGCTGTTTTTT.

This clone occurred a few times. The chain combines TRBV5-1 with TRBJ2-3; 9 positions agree with TRBD2. V was clipped by 2 bases and J by 6 bases; unmatched bases: 7. CDR3 size: 15 residues. Germline V gives CDR1 SGHRS, CDR2 YFSETQ. CDR3 sequence reads: CASSFLSGGMDTQYF. The CDR3 DNA reads TGCGCCAGCAGCTTCCTTAGCGGGGGTATGGATACGCAGTATTTT.

The chain is built from TRBV20-1 and TRBJ2-7; tentatively, D is TRBD1 (6 bases). Germline V CDR1 and CDR2: DFQATT, SNEGSKA (reference sequence). The V and J ends lost 5 bases and 3 bases respectively, with 8 bases between them. The CDR3 extends over 11 amino acids. CDR3 protein: CSASDSYEQYF. The DNA of the CDR3 is TGCAGTGCTTCGGACAGCTACGAGCAGTACTTC.

The V call is TRBV6-5, the J call TRBJ1-3, with no clear D. The germline V gene encodes CDR1 MNHEY and CDR2 SVGAGI. Between the trimmed V and J ends, which lost 2 bases and 0 bases, there was a span of 11 bases. The length of the CDR3 is 16 residues. The CDR3 loop is CASSYLSDFSGNTIYF. CDR3 nucleotides: TGTGCCAGCAGTTACCTAAGTGACTTCTCTGGAAACACCATATATTTT.

The chain couples TRBV28 to TRBJ2-6; TRBD1 agrees at 7 bases. Germline V gene lookup returns CDR1 MDHEN and CDR2 SYDVKM. V trimming: 6 bases; J trimming: 0 bases; junction bases outside the gene matches: 8. The CDR3 covers 17 residues. CDR3 nucleotide sequence: TGTGCCAGCAGCCAATCTACAGGGGCCTCTGGGGCCAACGTCCTGACTTTC. This gives the protein CASSQSTGASGANVLTF.

V is TRBV9 and J is TRBJ2-5, with D tentatively TRBD1 (6 bases). Germline lookup yields CDR1 SGDLS and CDR2 YYNGEE. The CDR3 totals 13 residues. The germline V and J ends were trimmed by 4 bases and 5 bases, with 12 bases remaining between them. The CDR3 sequence: CASSTNRDETQYF. In nucleotides, the CDR3 is TGTGCCAGCAGCACAAACAGGGATGAGACCCAGTACTTC.

This clone has a count of ten or more. J is TRBJ1-1 and V is TRBV15, with unresolved D. Looked up from germline, CDR1 is LNHNV and CDR2 is YYDKDF (reference sequence). The length of the CDR3 is 16 residues. V lost 1 base, J lost 5 bases, and 17 bases lay in between. The CDR3 reads CATSRGLVGRGTEAFF. CDR3 in DNA: TGTGCCACCAGCAGAGGATTGGTAGGGCGAGGGACTGAAGCTTTCTTT.

The chain links TRBV7-9 to TRBJ1-1, with D uncertain. Trimming removed 3 bases at V and 7 bases at J, with 9 bases between. This CDR3 is 12 amino acids long. Germline CDR1 and CDR2: SEHNR and FQNEAQ (reference sequence). This CDR3 is CASSFFLGEAFF. CDR3 nucleotide sequence: TGTGCCAGCAGCTTCTTTCTAGGTGAAGCTTTCTTT.

V usage is TRBV6-2 or TRBV6-3 and J usage is TRBJ2-7, with 7 positions matching TRBD2. The V and J ends lost 5 bases and 0 bases, in that order; junction bases with no gene match: 10. In germline, CDR1 is MNHEY, CDR2 SVGEGT. The CDR3 extends over 16 amino acids. CDR3 DNA sequence: TGTGCCAGCAGTCCGTTGCCCGGGGGGACCTCCTACGAGCAGTACTTC. It is translated as CASSPLPGGTSYEQYF.

V is TRBV6-5 and J is TRBJ2-2, with D possibly TRBD2 on 6 matching bases. CDR1 and CDR2 (germline): MNHEY, SVGAGI. Trimming removed 10 bases from V and 7 bases from J, with 22 bases in between. The CDR3 covers 15 residues. The CDR3 DNA follows: TGTGCCACCACCGACGGCGGGGTCCAGAACGGGGAGCTGTTTTTT. Amino acids: CATTDGGVQNGELFF.

The chain employs TRBV12-3 or TRBV12-4 and TRBJ1-1, with D possibly TRBD1 on 5 matching bases. Trimming removed 7 bases at V and 2 bases at J, with 8 bases between. The CDR3 has 12 residues. CDR3 sequence (DNA): TGTGCCAGCATTCGGACAAACACTGAAGCTTTCTTT. Encoded protein: CASIRTNTEAFF.

As concerns this clone: Other DNA sequences in this sample translate to the same CDR3. The rearrangement links TRBV9 to TRBJ2-7; D is unclear. CDR3 length: 14 amino acids. The germline V and J ends were trimmed by 0 bases and 1 base, with 8 bases remaining between them. Germline assignment: CDR1 SGDLS and CDR2 YYNGEE. The CDR3 loop reads CASSVAAESYEQYF. The CDR3 nucleotides are TGTGCCAGCAGCGTAGCTGCAGAATCCTACGAGCAGTACTTC.

The chain joins TRBV19 to TRBJ2-1, with D maybe TRBD2 (6 bases). Germline CDR1 LNHDA, CDR2 SQIVND (reference sequence). V was trimmed by 9 bases and J by 2 bases, leaving 14 bases between them. This CDR3 contains 14 residues. The CDR3 bases are TGTGCCAGCTCTGTGACGGGGGCCTACAATGAGCAGTTCTTC. The encoded protein is CASSVTGAYNEQFF.

This clone was observed a single time. The chain couples TRBV6-1 to TRBJ1-2; 12 positions match TRBD1. J gave up 6 bases and V 3 bases, and 5 bases lay outside the gene matches. CDR1 is MNHNS and CDR2 is SASEGT in the germline V gene. The CDR3 is made up of 15 amino acids. CDR3 nucleotides: TGTGCCAGCAGTGAGCCGGGACAGGGGGCGCATGGCTACACCTTC. Its translation is CASSEPGQGAHGYTF.

The chain carries TRBV7-3 and TRBJ2-1, with D possibly TRBD2 on 7 matching bases. The CDR3 is made up of 14 amino acids. Germline-derived CDR1 and CDR2 are SGHTA and FQGTGA. V lost 7 bases and J lost 10, with 20 bases in between. The DNA of the CDR3 is TGTGCCAGCAAGCTAGGGGGGGCCGCAAGGGAGCAGTTCTTC. Residues: CASKLGGAAREQFF.

The genes are TRBV10-3 and TRBJ2-5, with 8 bases fitting TRBD2. From germline, CDR1 is ENHRY and CDR2 SYGVKD. The V gene end was trimmed by 3 bases and the J gene end by 1 base; junction bases not matched to a gene: 4. CDR3 length: 15 residues. The CDR3 DNA follows: TGTGCCATCAGTGACCAACTAGCGGCCCAAGAGACCCAGTACTTC. Translated, it gives CAISDQLAAQETQYF.

J is TRBJ2-6 and V is TRBV5-6; D is unresolved. CDR3 length: 15 residues. The ends were cut back, 2 bases at V and 1 base at J, with 7 bases in the middle. CDR1 SGHDT and CDR2 YYEEEE come from the germline V gene. The CDR3 loop reads CASSFLGSGANVLTF. In nucleotides, the CDR3 is TGTGCCAGCAGCTTCCTCGGGTCTGGGGCCAACGTCCTGACTTTC. The entire variable domain, with the rest obtained from reference TRBV5-6 and TRBJ2-6, is as follows: DAGVTQSPTHLIKTRGQQVTLRCSPKSGHDTVSWYQQALGQGPQFIFQYYEEEERQRGNFPDRFSGHQFPNYSSELNVNALLLGDSALYLCASSFLGSGANVLTFGAGSRLTVL.

This rearrangement joins TRBV27 to TRBJ2-5; unclear D gene. Trimming cost V 3 bases and J 1 base, with 12 bases left between them. The length of the CDR3 is 15 residues. CDR1 is MNHEY, CDR2 SMNVEV, per germline (reference sequence). CDR3: CASSLGWLAQETQYF. CDR3 nucleotides: TGTGCCAGCAGTTTGGGCTGGCTGGCCCAAGAGACCCAGTACTTC.

Only a few counts were recorded for this clone. The chain joins TRBV19 to TRBJ1-2, with TRBD1 matching 9 bases. With 7 bases clipped from V and 4 bases from J, the junction kept 7 bases outside the gene matches. The CDR3 covers 14 residues. Germline CDR1 is LNHDA and CDR2 is SQIVND (reference sequence). The CDR3 reads CASMRQGEAYGYTF. CDR3 coding DNA: TGTGCCAGTATGCGACAGGGGGAGGCCTATGGCTACACCTTC.

V is TRBV7-2 and J is TRBJ1-5; D perhaps matches TRBD1 (6 bases). The CDR3 consists of 17 residues. CDR1 SGHTA and CDR2 FQGNSA come from the germline V gene. The V end lost 4 bases, the J end lost 2 bases, and 18 bases lay between the germline ends. CDR3 sequence: CASSSRQAPRGNQPQHF. The CDR3 DNA sequence: TGTGCCAGCAGCTCCCGACAGGCCCCTCGAGGCAATCAGCCCCAGCATTTT.

This clone was counted a single time. The chain couples TRBV7-2 to TRBJ2-5; the match to TRBD1 covers 7 bases. The J segment lost 1 base and the V segment lost 5 bases, leaving 7 bases of the junction unmatched. The CDR3 runs 15 residues. CDR1 is SGHTA and CDR2 is FQGNSA in the germline V gene. The CDR3 sequence is CASSPQGQTQETQYF. The CDR3 DNA reads TGTGCCAGCAGCCCCCAGGGACAGACCCAAGAGACCCAGTACTTC.

The chain joins TRBV4-1 to TRBJ2-3, with 9 bases that match TRBD2. The junction had 2 bases not matched to a gene; V was cut back by 0 bases and J by 4 bases. The CDR3 sequence is 15 residues long. Germline V CDR1 and CDR2: MGHRA, YSYEKL. Written as DNA, the CDR3 is TGCGCCAGCAGCCAAGAGCGGGGGGGCCCAGATACGCAGTATTTT. Protein product: CASSQERGGPDTQYF.

The chain links TRBV7-2 to TRBJ1-4, with 8 bases identical to TRBD1. V was clipped by 2 bases and J by 3 bases; unmatched bases: 2. This CDR3 contains 15 residues. Germline V gene data show CDR1 as SGHTA and CDR2 as FQGNSA. The CDR3 is CASSLQTGANEKLFF. CDR3 in DNA: TGTGCCAGCAGCTTACAGACAGGGGCTAATGAAAAACTGTTTTTT.

This chain links TRBV29-1 with TRBJ1-6, with D uncertain. Trimming took 6 bases from V and 6 from J, leaving 15 bases between them. The CDR3 runs 14 residues. Germline-derived CDR1 and CDR2 are SQVTM and ANQGSEA. The DNA for the CDR3 is TGCAGCGTCCAGGAAGTGGGAGCTAATTCACCCCTCCACTTT. Protein: CSVQEVGANSPLHF.

This clone was seen only a few times. As DNA, the CDR3 is TGCAGCGTCCGGGGGAGTGAAAAACTGTTTTTT. Its protein is CSVRGSEKLFF. V and J are TRBV29-1 and TRBJ1-4; possibly TRBD1 for D (5 bases). Trimming pared 6 bases from V and 7 bases from J, leaving 9 bases between. The V gene's germline CDR1 is SQVTM and CDR2 ANQGSEA. The CDR3 extends over 11 amino acids.

The V call is TRBV9, the J call TRBJ2-3; possible D gene TRBD1, 7 bases. This CDR3 contains 14 residues. Germline V gene data show CDR1 as SGDLS and CDR2 as YYNGEE. V lost 2 bases, J lost 5 bases, and 12 bases lay in between. The DNA of the CDR3 is TGTGCCAGCAGCGTCAGGGGGGAGAAAGATACGCAGTATTTT. Translation: CASSVRGEKDTQYF.

V and J are TRBV7-2 and TRBJ1-5, with D tentatively TRBD1 (5 bases). With 2 bases removed from V and 6 bases from J, the gap between germline ends came to 14 bases. The CDR3 is made up of 15 amino acids. Germline CDR1 reads SGHTA; CDR2 reads FQGNSA. CDR3 sequence: CASSLSLGAGQPQHF. In DNA, the CDR3 is TGTGCCAGCAGCTTAAGTCTAGGGGCAGGTCAGCCCCAGCATTTT.